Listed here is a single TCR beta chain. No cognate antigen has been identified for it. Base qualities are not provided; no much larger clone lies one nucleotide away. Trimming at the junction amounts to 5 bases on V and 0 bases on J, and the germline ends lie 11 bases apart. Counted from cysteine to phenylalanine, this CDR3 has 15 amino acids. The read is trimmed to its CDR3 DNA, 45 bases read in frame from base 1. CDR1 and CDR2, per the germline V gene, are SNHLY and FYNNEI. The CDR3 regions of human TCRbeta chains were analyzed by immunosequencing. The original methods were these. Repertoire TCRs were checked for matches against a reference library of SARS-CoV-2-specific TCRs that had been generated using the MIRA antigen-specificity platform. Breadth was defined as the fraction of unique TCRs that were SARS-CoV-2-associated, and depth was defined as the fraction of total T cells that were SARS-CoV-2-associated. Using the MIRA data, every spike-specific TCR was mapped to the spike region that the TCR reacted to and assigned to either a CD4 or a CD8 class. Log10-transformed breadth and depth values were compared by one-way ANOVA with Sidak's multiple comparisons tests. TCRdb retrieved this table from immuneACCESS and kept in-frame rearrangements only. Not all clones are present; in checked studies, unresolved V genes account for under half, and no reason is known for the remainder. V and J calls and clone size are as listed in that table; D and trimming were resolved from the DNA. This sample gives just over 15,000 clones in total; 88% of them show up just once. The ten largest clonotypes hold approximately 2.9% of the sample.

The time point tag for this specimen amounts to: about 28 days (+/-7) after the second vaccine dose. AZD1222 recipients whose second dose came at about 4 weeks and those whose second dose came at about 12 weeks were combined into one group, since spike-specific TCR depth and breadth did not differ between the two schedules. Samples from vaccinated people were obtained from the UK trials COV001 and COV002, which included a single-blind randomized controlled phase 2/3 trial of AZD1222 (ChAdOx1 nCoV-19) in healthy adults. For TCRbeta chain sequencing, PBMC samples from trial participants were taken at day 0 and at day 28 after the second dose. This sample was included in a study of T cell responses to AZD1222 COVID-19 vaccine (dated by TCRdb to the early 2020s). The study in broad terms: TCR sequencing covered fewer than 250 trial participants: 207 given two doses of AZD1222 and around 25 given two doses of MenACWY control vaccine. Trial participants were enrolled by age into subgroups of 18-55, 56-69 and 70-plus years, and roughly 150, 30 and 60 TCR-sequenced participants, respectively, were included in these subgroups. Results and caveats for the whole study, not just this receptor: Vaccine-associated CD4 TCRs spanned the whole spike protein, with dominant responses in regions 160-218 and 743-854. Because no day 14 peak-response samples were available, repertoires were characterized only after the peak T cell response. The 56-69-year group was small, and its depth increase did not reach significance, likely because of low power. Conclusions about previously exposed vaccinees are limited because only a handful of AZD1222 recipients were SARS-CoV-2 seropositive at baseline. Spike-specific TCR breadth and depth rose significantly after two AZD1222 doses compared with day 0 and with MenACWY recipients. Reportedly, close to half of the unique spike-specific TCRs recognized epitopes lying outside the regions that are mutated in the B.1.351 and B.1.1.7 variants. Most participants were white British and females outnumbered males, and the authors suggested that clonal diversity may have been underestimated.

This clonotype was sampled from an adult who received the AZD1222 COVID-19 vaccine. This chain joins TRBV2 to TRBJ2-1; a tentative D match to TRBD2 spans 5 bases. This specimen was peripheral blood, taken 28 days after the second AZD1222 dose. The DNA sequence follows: TGTGCCAGCAGTCTAGACGGGATCTCCTACAATGAGCAGTTCTTC. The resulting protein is CASSLDGISYNEQFF.